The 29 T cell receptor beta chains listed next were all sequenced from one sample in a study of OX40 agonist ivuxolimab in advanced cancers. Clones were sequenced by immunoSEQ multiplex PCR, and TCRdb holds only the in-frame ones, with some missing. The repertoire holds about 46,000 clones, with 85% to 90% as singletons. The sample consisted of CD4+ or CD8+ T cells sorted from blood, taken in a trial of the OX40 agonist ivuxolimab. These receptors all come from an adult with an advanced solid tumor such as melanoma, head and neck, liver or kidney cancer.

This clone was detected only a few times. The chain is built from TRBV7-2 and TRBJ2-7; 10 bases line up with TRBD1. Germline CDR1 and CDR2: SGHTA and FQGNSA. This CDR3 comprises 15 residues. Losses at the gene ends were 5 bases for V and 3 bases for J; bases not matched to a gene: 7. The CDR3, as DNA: TGTGCCAGCAGCCAAAAGGACAGGGGGAACTACGAGCAGTACTTC. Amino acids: CASSQKDRGNYEQYF.

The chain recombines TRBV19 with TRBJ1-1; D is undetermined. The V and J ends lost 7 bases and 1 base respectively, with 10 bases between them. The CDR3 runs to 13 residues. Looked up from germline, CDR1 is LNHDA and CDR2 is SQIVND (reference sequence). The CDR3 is CASMAGRNTEAFF. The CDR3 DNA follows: TGTGCCAGTATGGCAGGAAGGAACACTGAAGCTTTCTTT.

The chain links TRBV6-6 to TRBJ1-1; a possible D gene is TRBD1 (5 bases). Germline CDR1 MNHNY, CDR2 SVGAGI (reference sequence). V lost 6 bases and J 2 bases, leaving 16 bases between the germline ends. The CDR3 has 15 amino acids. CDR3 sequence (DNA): TGTGCCAGCAGCCCTGGGGGGGTGATTAACACTGAAGCTTTCTTT. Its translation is CASSPGGVINTEAFF.

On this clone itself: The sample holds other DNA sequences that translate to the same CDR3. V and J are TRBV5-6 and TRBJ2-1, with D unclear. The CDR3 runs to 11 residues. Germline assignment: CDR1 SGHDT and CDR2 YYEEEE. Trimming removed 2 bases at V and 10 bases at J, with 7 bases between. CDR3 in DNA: TGTGCCAGCAGCTTAGGGCGGGAGCAGTTCTTC. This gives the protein CASSLGREQFF.

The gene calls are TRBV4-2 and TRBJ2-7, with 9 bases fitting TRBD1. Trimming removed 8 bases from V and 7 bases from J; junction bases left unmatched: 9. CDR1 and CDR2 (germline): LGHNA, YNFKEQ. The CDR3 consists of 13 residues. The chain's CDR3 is CASSPGQGREQYF. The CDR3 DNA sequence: TGTGCCAGCTCCCCGGGACAGGGAAGGGAGCAGTACTTC.

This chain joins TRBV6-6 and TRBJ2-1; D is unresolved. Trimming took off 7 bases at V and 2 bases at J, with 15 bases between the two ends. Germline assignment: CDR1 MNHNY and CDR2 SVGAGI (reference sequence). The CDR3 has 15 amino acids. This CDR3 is CASTLSGSTYNEQFF. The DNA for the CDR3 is TGTGCCAGCACCTTAAGTGGGTCGACCTACAATGAGCAGTTCTTC.

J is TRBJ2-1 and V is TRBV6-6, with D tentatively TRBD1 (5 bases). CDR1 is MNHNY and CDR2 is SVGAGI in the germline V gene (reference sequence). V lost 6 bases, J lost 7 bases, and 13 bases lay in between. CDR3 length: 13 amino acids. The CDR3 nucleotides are TGTGCCAGCAGCCTGACAGATAAAAATGAGCAGTTCTTC. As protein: CASSLTDKNEQFF.

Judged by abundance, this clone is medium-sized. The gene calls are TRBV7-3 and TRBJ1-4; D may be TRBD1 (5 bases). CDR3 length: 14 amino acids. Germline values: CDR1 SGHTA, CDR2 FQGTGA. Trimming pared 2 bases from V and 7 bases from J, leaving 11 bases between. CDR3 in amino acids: CASSLSGSGEKLFF. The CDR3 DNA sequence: TGTGCCAGCAGCTTATCAGGGAGCGGTGAAAAACTGTTTTTT.

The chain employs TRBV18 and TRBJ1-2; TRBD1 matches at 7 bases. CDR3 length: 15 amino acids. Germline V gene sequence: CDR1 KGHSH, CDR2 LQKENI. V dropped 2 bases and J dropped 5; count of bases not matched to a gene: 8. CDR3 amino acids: CASSPVSGGTYGYTF. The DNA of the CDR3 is TGTGCCAGCTCACCAGTATCAGGGGGGACTTATGGCTACACCTTC.

The CDR3, as DNA: TGTGCCAGCAGCGGACGCCTATCGCCCCAAGGAAACACCATATATTTT. Encoded protein: CASSGRLSPQGNTIYF. The chain recombines TRBV5-6 with TRBJ1-3; D unclear. V was cut by 4 bases and J by 4 bases, with 18 bases left in between. The germline CDR1 and CDR2 sequences are SGHDT and YYEEEE. The CDR3 spans 16 residues.

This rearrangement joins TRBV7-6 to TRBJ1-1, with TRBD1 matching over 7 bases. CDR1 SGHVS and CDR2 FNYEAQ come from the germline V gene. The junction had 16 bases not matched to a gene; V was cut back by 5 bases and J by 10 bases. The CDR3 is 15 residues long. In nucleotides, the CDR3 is TGTGCCAGCAGCCCGCCACCGACAGGGCTGGGGCGAGCTTTCTTT. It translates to CASSPPPTGLGRAFF.

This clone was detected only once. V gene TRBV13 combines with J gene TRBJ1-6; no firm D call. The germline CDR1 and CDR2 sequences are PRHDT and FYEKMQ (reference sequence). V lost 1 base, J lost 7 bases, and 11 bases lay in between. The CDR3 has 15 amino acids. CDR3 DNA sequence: TGTGCCAGCAGCTTAGACCACAGTGGCAATTCACCCCTCCACTTT. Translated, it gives CASSLDHSGNSPLHF. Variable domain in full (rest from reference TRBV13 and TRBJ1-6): AAGVIQSPRHLIKEKRETATLKCYPIPRHDTVYWYQQGPGQDPQFLISFYEKMQSDKGSIPDRFSAQQFSDYHSELNMSSLELGDSALYFCASSLDHSGNSPLHFGNGTRLTVT.

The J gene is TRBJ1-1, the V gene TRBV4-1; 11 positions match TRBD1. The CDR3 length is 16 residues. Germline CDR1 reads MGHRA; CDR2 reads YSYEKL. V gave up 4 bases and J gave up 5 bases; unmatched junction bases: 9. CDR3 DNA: TGCGCCAGCAGCCCCGGACAGGGGGCCGGTATAACTGAAGCTTTCTTT. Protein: CASSPGQGAGITEAFF.

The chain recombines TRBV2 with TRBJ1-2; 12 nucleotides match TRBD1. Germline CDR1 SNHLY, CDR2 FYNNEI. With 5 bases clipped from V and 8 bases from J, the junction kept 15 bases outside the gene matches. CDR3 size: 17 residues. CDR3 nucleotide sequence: TGTGCCAGCAGTCCCCCCCGGGACAGGGGGCGCCAAGAAGGCTACACCTTC. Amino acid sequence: CASSPPRDRGRQEGYTF.

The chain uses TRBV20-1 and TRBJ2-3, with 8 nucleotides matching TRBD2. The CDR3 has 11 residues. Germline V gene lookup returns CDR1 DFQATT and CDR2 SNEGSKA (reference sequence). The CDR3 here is CRVAGPDTQYF. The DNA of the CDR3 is TGCAGGGTAGCGGGGCCCGATACGCAGTATTTT.

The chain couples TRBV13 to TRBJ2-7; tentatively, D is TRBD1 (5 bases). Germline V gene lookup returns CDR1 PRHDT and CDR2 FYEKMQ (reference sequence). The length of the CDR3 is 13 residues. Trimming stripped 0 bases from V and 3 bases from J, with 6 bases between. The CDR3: CASSLGTVYEQYF. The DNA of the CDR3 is TGTGCCAGCAGCTTAGGGACAGTCTACGAGCAGTACTTC.

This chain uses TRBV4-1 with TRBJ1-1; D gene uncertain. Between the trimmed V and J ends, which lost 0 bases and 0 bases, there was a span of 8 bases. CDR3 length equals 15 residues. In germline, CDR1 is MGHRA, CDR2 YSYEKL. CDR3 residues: CASSQEWSLNTEAFF. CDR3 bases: TGCGCCAGCAGCCAAGAGTGGAGCCTGAACACTGAAGCTTTCTTT.

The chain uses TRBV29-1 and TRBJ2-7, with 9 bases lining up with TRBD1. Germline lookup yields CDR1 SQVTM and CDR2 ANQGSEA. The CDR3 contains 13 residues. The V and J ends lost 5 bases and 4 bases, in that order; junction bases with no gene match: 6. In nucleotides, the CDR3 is TGCAGCGTTTTCGGACAGGGGATTTACGAGCAGTACTTC. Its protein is CSVFGQGIYEQYF.

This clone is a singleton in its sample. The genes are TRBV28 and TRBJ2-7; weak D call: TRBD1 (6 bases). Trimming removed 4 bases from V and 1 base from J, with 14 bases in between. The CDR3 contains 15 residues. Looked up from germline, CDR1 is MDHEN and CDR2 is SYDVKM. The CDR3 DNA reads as TGTGCCAGCAGTTACGAGGACAGTGATTCCTACGAGCAGTACTTC. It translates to CASSYEDSDSYEQYF.

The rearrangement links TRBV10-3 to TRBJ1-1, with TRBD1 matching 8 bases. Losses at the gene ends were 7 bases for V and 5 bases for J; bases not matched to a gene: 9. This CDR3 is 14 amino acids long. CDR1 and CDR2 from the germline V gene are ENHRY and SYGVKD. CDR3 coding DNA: TGTGCCATCACTAACAACAGGGGGGGGACTGAAGCTTTCTTT. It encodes CAITNNRGGTEAFF.

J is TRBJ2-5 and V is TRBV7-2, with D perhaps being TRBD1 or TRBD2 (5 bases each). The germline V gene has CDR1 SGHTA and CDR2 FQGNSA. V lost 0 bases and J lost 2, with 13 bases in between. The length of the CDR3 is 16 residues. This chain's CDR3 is CASSLARGDPQETQYF. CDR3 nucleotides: TGTGCCAGCAGCTTAGCGCGAGGGGACCCTCAAGAGACCCAGTACTTC.

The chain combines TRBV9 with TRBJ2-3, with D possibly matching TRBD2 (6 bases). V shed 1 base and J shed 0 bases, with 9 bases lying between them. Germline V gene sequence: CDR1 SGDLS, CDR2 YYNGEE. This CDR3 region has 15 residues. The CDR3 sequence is CASSVSAGSTDTQYF. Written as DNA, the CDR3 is TGTGCCAGCAGCGTATCGGCGGGGAGCACAGATACGCAGTATTTT.

The CDR3 bases are TGCGCCAGCAGCCCTAGACAGGGGTCCTACGAGCAGTACTTC. This translates into CASSPRQGSYEQYF. J is TRBJ2-5 and V is TRBV4-1; 8 bases match TRBD1. The J call may be faulty, since TRBJ2-7 better matches the DNA end. This CDR3 has 14 residues. In germline, CDR1 is MGHRA, CDR2 YSYEKL.

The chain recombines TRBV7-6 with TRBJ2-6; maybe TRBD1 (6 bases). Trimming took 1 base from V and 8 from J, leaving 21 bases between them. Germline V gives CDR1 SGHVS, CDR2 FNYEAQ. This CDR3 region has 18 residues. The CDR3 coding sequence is TGTGCCAGCAGCTTAGGCGCAGGGTCAGGGGTTATCACCAACGTCCTGACTTTC. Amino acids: CASSLGAGSGVITNVLTF.

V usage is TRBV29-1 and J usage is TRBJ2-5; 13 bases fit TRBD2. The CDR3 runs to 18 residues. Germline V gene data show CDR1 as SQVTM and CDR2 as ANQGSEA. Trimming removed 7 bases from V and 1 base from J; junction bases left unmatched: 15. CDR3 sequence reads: CSATGTGTSGTPQETQYF. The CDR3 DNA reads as TGCAGCGCCACAGGCACCGGGACTAGCGGGACCCCCCAAGAGACCCAGTACTTC.

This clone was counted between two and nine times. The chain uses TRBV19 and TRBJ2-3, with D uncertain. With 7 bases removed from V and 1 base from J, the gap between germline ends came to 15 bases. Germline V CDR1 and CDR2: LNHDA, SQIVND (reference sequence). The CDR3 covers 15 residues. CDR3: CASKYNEIGTDTQYF. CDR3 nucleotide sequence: TGTGCCAGTAAATATAATGAGATCGGCACAGATACGCAGTATTTT.

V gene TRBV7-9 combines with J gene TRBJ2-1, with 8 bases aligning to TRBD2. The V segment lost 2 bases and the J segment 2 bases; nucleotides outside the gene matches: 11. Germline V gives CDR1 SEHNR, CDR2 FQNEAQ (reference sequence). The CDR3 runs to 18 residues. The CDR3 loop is CASSLRYTTTSAYNEQFF. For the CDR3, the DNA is TGTGCCAGCAGCTTAAGATACACCACGACTAGCGCCTACAATGAGCAGTTCTTC.

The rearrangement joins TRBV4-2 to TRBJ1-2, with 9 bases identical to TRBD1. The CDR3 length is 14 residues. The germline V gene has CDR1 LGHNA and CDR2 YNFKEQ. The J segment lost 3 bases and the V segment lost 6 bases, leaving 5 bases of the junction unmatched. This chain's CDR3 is CASSPTGGDYGYTF. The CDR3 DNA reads TGTGCCAGCAGTCCTACAGGGGGCGACTATGGCTACACCTTC.

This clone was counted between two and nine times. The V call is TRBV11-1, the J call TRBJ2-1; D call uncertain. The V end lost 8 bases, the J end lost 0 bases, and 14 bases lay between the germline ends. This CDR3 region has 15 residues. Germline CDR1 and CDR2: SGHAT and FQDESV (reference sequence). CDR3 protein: CASVLGPSSYNEQFF. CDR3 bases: TGTGCCAGCGTGCTCGGGCCGAGCTCCTACAATGAGCAGTTCTTC.